This is a list of T cell receptor beta chains from one sample in a study of blood T cell repertoires in COVID-19. This table comes from immunoSEQ multiplex PCR, and its TCRdb copy is limited to in-frame clones, with some not included. Of around 16,000 clones detected, approximately 88% appear once; the ten largest clones hold approximately 12%. The sequencing sample was made of peripheral blood. These receptors originate from a human donor in a cohort sampled during active COVID-19. The CDR3 runs from the conserved cysteine through the conserved F or W. A D gene is named only where the DNA matches it firmly. Clone size, where shown, is once, few, many, or a class for clones that have expanded.

clone_size | d_call | j_call | v_call | cdr3_nt | cdr3_aa
NA | NA | TRBJ2-1 | TRBV18 | TGTGCCAGCTCACCACTGAGACTAGAAGGCAATGAGCAGTTCTTC | CASSPLRLEGNEQFF
NA | TRBD1 | TRBJ2-3 | TRBV7-2 | TGTGCCAGCAGCCCCCGGGACAGAGTAGGCACAGATACGCAGTATTTT | CASSPRDRVGTDTQYF
once | NA | TRBJ2-1 | TRBV6-6 | TGTGCCAGCATGAGTGGGGGCCGAGGGGAGCAGTTCTTC | CASMSGGRGEQFF
few | NA | TRBJ1-1 | TRBV2 | TGTGCCAGCAGGGCAACAGAGAACACTGAAGCTTTCTTT | CASRATENTEAFF
few | NA | TRBJ1-2 | TRBV4-1 | TGCGCCAGCAGCCAAGAATCAGACAGGATCCTCAATTTCGGCTACACCTTC | CASSQESDRILNFGYTF
NA | TRBD2 | TRBJ2-3 | TRBV5-1 | TGCGCCAGCAGCGCGGCGGGCGCGGGGGGGCCAACAGATACGCAGTATTTT | CASSAAGAGGPTDTQYF
NA | NA | TRBJ1-4 | TRBV29-1 | TGCAGCCTCCGGGAAAAACTGTTTTTT | CSLREKLFF
NA | NA | TRBJ2-7 | TRBV4-3 | TGCGCCAGCAGCCAAGATCTTGCTACCCCCTACGAGCAGTACTTC | CASSQDLATPYEQYF
NA | NA | TRBJ1-6 | TRBV7-2 | TGTGCCAGCAGCTTTACAGCAACCTATAATTCACCCCTCCACTTT | CASSFTATYNSPLHF
NA | TRBD2 | TRBJ2-5 | TRBV2 | TGTGCCAGCTCCAGCGGGATATACCAAGAGACCCAGTACTTC | CASSSGIYQETQYF
NA | NA | TRBJ1-6 | TRBV6-5 | TGTGCCAGCACCGAGGGAACATCCAATTCACCCCTCCACTTT | CASTEGTSNSPLHF
NA | NA | TRBJ2-7 | TRBV2 | TGTGCCGGGGCCCAGGGTGCAGGGTATTACGAGCAGTACTTC | CAGAQGAGYYEQYF
NA | NA | TRBJ2-1 | TRBV7-9 | TGTGCCAGCAGCTTAGTAATTAGAGGCGACTACAATGAGCAGTTCTTC | CASSLVIRGDYNEQFF
medium-sized | NA | TRBJ1-2 | TRBV5-5 | TGTGCCAGCAGCTTTCATTTGAGGGGGGGAGACTATGGCTACACCTTC | CASSFHLRGGDYGYTF
NA | NA | TRBJ2-5 | TRBV5-1 | TGCGCCAGCAGCCGCGAAAGGGGATCCCAAGAGACCCAGTACTTC | CASSRERGSQETQYF
NA | NA | TRBJ1-1 | TRBV27 | TGTGCCAGCAAGCAAGACTCCAGGGGCCCAACCACTGAAGCTTTCTTT | CASKQDSRGPTTEAFF
once | NA | TRBJ1-2 | TRBV7-2 | TGTGCCAGCTCCAAGGCCGGGGTGTATGGCTACACCTTC | CASSKAGVYGYTF
NA | NA | TRBJ2-1 | TRBV21-1 | TGTGCCAGCAGCAAAGGATCCGGGGGGCGATATGGGTCTGAGCAGTTCTTC | CASSKGSGGRYGSEQFF
NA | NA | TRBJ2-5 | TRBV10-2 | TGCGCCAGCAGCCCGGTAAAAGAGACCCAGTACTTC | CASSPVKETQYF
NA | NA | TRBJ2-5 | TRBV6-2/TRBV6-3 | TGTGCCAGCAGTTACCTCGGGGTAGAGACCCAGTACTTC | CASSYLGVETQYF
NA | NA | TRBJ2-1 | TRBV6-1 | TGTGCCAGCAGTGAAGCAAGGACAAGGGAGGCCCTAGCCTACAATGAGCAGTTCTTC | CASSEARTREALAYNEQFF
NA | NA | TRBJ2-1 | TRBV3-1/TRBV3-2 | TGTGCCAGCAGCCAAAGCAGGGGTTACGAGCAGTTCTTC | CASSQSRGYEQFF
NA | TRBD1 | TRBJ1-1 | TRBV7-2 | TGTGCCAGCAGCTTAGAGACAGGGGGTATCACTGAAGCTTTCTTT | CASSLETGGITEAFF
NA | TRBD2 | TRBJ2-3 | TRBV5-1 | TGCGCCAGCAGCTTGGCCACGGCCGGGGGGGTCGATACGCAGTATTTT | CASSLATAGGVDTQYF
NA | NA | TRBJ2-7 | TRBV7-9 | TGTGCCAGCGGCCCGGGGGTGTCGAGGGCCGAGCAGTACTTC | CASGPGVSRAEQYF
NA | NA | TRBJ2-4 | TRBV7-9 | TGTGCCAGCGGGGGCGGTGTCATAGCCAAAAACATTCAGTACTTC | CASGGGVIAKNIQYF
NA | NA | TRBJ2-3 | TRBV9 | TGTGCCAGCACCCCCCGGGTTGACGTAGGAACAGATACGCAGTATTTT | CASTPRVDVGTDTQYF
once | TRBD2 | TRBJ2-3 | TRBV5-5 | TGTGCCAGCACCCGGACTAGCGGGGACGGAGATACGCAGTATTTT | CASTRTSGDGDTQYF
NA | NA | TRBJ1-5 | TRBV5-5 | TGTGCCAGCAGCTTGCTATCAGGGGCTAGCAATCAGCCCCAGCATTTT | CASSLLSGASNQPQHF
NA | NA | TRBJ1-5 | TRBV6-1 | TGTGCCAGCAGTGAGTGGTCAGGGTCCGGTCAGCCCCAGCATTTT | CASSEWSGSGQPQHF
NA | TRBD1 | TRBJ1-2 | TRBV7-3 | TGTGCCAGCAGCCCGTCCGGGACAGATGGCTACACCTTC | CASSPSGTDGYTF
few | NA | TRBJ1-2 | TRBV29-1 | TGCAGCGTTGAAGATTCAAGTAGTGGCTACACCTTC | CSVEDSSSGYTF
NA | NA | TRBJ2-1 | TRBV7-4 | TGTGCCAGCAGCTTAGAGCAGACTACCCTCTCCTACAATGAGCAGTTCTTC | CASSLEQTTLSYNEQFF
NA | TRBD2 | TRBJ2-3 | TRBV7-2 | TGTGCCAGCAGCAAAGGACTAGCGGGGGGCACAGATACGCAGTATTTT | CASSKGLAGGTDTQYF
NA | TRBD1 | TRBJ2-2 | TRBV28 | TGTGCCAGCAGTTTAGGCCGGACAGGGGGTAACACCGGGGAGCTGTTTTTT | CASSLGRTGGNTGELFF
NA | NA | TRBJ2-3 | TRBV4-2 | TGTGCCAGCAGCTCCATTCTCGGGTGGGGCACAGATACGCAGTATTTT | CASSSILGWGTDTQYF
NA | TRBD2 | TRBJ2-2 | TRBV7-3 | TGTGCCAGCAGCTTAATCCCAGCGGGGTCCTCGAACACCGGGGAGCTGTTTTTT | CASSLIPAGSSNTGELFF
NA | TRBD1 | TRBJ1-2 | TRBV5-4 | TGTGCCAGCAGCAGGGGAGCCACAGGGGCTGGCTACACCTTC | CASSRGATGAGYTF
NA | TRBD1 | TRBJ2-1 | TRBV5-1 | TGCGCCAGCAGCCCACAGGGGTCTTCCTACAATGAGCAGTTCTTC | CASSPQGSSYNEQFF
NA | TRBD1 | TRBJ1-4 | TRBV11-2 | TGTGCCAGCAGCCGCACCGGGACAGGGGTAACTAATGAAAAACTGTTTTTT | CASSRTGTGVTNEKLFF
NA | TRBD1 | TRBJ2-1 | TRBV29-1 | TGCAGCGTTTACACCGGGACAGGGATGAATGAGCAGTTCTTC | CSVYTGTGMNEQFF
once | TRBD1 | TRBJ2-1 | TRBV19 | TGTGCCAGTAGGGACAGGGGGCAGGATGAGCAGTTCTTC | CASRDRGQDEQFF
NA | NA | TRBJ2-7 | TRBV7-2 | TGTGCCAGCAGCTTAGACCCGGGATATAGCTACGAGCAGTACTTC | CASSLDPGYSYEQYF
NA | TRBD1 | TRBJ1-3 | TRBV9 | TGTGCCAGCAGCCCACGACAGGGGGCGCCTGGAAACACCATATATTTT | CASSPRQGAPGNTIYF
few | TRBD2 | TRBJ2-1 | TRBV11-2 | TGTGCCAGCAGCTTAGATCAGGGGACTAGAGGTGAGCAGTTCTTC | CASSLDQGTRGEQFF
NA | TRBD1 | TRBJ1-3 | TRBV6-5 | TGTGCCAGCATACTAGACAGGGCTGGAAACACCATATATTTT | CASILDRAGNTIYF
NA | NA | TRBJ2-3 | TRBV4-1 | TGCGCCAGCAGCCCGAGACTGATAACTAGCACAGATACGCAGTATTTT | CASSPRLITSTDTQYF
few | NA | TRBJ1-2 | TRBV15 | TGTGCCACCAGCAGAGATAGGACAGACTACTATGGCTACACCTTC | CATSRDRTDYYGYTF
NA | TRBD1 | TRBJ2-3 | TRBV5-1 | TGCGCCAGCAGCCGGACAGGGAGCACAGATACGCAGTATTTT | CASSRTGSTDTQYF
NA | NA | TRBJ1-3 | TRBV11-2 | TGTGCCAGCAGCTTAGAGAGGCCGGGGGGCTCTGGAAACACCATATATTTT | CASSLERPGGSGNTIYF
NA | NA | TRBJ1-4 | TRBV4-2 | TGTGCCAGCAGCCAAGATGCGGGGGCCGGGCGGGCAACTAATGAAAAACTGTTTTTT | CASSQDAGAGRATNEKLFF
NA | NA | TRBJ1-2 | TRBV14 | TGTGCCAGCAGCCAAGAGCACAGCTATGGCTACACCTTC | CASSQEHSYGYTF
NA | TRBD1 | TRBJ2-7 | TRBV28 | TGTGCCAGTAGGACAGGGGGCCTTTACGAGCAGTACTTC | CASRTGGLYEQYF